Listed here are 4 T cell receptor beta chains from one sample, sequenced in a study of T cell responses to AZD1222 COVID-19 vaccine. TCRdb's copy holds only in-frame clones and misses some; the assay was immunoSEQ multiplex PCR. The table records about 170,000 clones, 90% of them present only once. The sequences come from peripheral blood, collected 28 days after the second dose of the MenACWY control vaccine. Receptor source: an adult who received the MenACWY meningococcal vaccine as a control.

The chain combines TRBV7-8 with TRBJ1-2; D is perhaps TRBD1 (6 bases). The V and J ends lost 3 bases and 4 bases respectively, with 12 bases between them. The CDR3 runs to 14 residues. Germline assignment: CDR1 SGHVS and CDR2 FQNEAQ. The CDR3 loop is CASSLGTTVYGYTF. In nucleotides, the CDR3 is TGTGCCAGCAGCTTGGGGACAACTGTCTATGGCTACACCTTC. The complete variable domain, with remaining parts taken from reference TRBV7-8 and TRBJ1-2, reads GAGVSQSPRYKVAKRGQDVALRCDPISGHVSLFWYQQALGQGPEFLTYFQNEAQLDKSGLPSDRFFAERPEGSVSTLKIQRTQQEDSAVYLCASSLGTTVYGYTFGSGTRLTVV.

This clone was counted at least ten times. The V call is TRBV4-3, the J call TRBJ1-2, with TRBD1 as a possible D gene (5 bases). Germline V gene data show CDR1 as LGHNA and CDR2 as YSLEER. This CDR3 is 15 amino acids long. V lost 4 bases and J lost 3, with 15 bases in between. Here the CDR3 reads CASSPGAGVHYGYTF. The CDR3 DNA reads TGCGCCAGCAGCCCCGGGGCGGGGGTTCACTATGGCTACACCTTC.

The CDR3 DNA sequence: TGCGCCAGCAGCCACCAGGGGGTCCTGGTCGGGGAGCTGTTTTTT. Its translation is CASSHQGVLVGELFF. The V gene is TRBV4-3, the J gene TRBJ2-2; 7 positions agree with TRBD1. The V gene's germline CDR1 is LGHNA and CDR2 YSLEER. This CDR3 is built from 15 residues. V shed 3 bases and J 7 bases; nucleotides not matched to a gene: 8.

The chain recombines TRBV30 with TRBJ2-3; D may be TRBD1 or TRBD2 (5 bases each). This CDR3 region has 13 residues. From germline, CDR1 is GTSNPN and CDR2 SVGIG (reference sequence). V gave up 5 bases and J gave up 3 bases, with 12 bases separating them. For the CDR3, the DNA is TGTGCCTGGGGCTTAGGGACGACAGATACGCAGTATTTT. This translates into CAWGLGTTDTQYF.